The 21 T cell receptor beta chains listed next were all sequenced from one sample in a study of human T cells and chemical hapten exposure. TCRdb reanalysed the 5' RACE reads using MiXCR and keeps one entry per CDR3 protein. The sample lists about 80,000 distinct CDR3 sequences, about 8.4% occurring once. Total RNA was isolated from whole blood that had not been fractionated. These receptor sequences come from a male donor in good health.

This clonotype was picked up many times. The chain couples TRBV29-1 to TRBJ2-7; D is uncertain. Trimming left V 2 bases short and J 7 bases short, with 6 bases between. The germline gives CDR1 SQVTM, CDR2 ANQGSEA. CDR3 size: 10 residues. CDR3 protein: CSVETSEQYF. The CDR3 bases are TGCAGCGTTGAAACGAGTGAGCAGTACTTC.

V usage is TRBV6-2 or TRBV6-3 and J usage is TRBJ1-4; D uncertain. The V gene's germline CDR1 is MNHEY and CDR2 SVGEGT. The CDR3 covers 12 residues. The V end lost 3 bases, the J end lost 6 bases, and 5 bases lay between the germline ends. The chain's CDR3 is CASSYPDEKLFF. The CDR3 DNA sequence: TGTGCCAGCAGTTATCCGGATGAAAAACTGTTTTTT.

This clonotype occurred a few times. J is TRBJ2-7 and V is TRBV5-1; no reliable D call. The CDR3 has 11 amino acids. Germline loops: CDR1 SGHRS, CDR2 YFSETQ. The ends were cut back, 6 bases at V and 3 bases at J, with 7 bases in the middle. In nucleotides, the CDR3 is TGCGCCAGCACCTCCCACTACGAGCAGTACTTC. Protein product: CASTSHYEQYF.

In its sample, this clonotype was seen many times. The chain combines TRBV3-1 with TRBJ2-1; 8 bases are shared with TRBD2. CDR1 and CDR2 (germline): LGHDT, YNNKEL (reference sequence). The CDR3 sequence is 14 residues long. The junction had 7 bases not matched to a gene; V was cut back by 4 bases and J by 8 bases. DNA of the CDR3: TGTGCCAGCAGCCCGAGCGGGAGTGGGGATGAGCAGTTCTTC. Its translation: CASSPSGSGDEQFF.

This clonotype was observed a handful of times. This chain uses TRBV7-3 with TRBJ2-7; D unresolved. Germline values: CDR1 SGHTA, CDR2 FQGTGA. The CDR3 totals 13 residues. Trimming stripped 2 bases from V and 3 bases from J, with 8 bases between. The CDR3, as DNA: TGTGCCAGCAGCTTACCGACACACTACGAGCAGTACTTC. It codes for CASSLPTHYEQYF.

V and J are TRBV7-2 and TRBJ2-3; D may be TRBD1 (6 bases). This CDR3 has 13 residues. Trimming took off 4 bases at V and 4 bases at J, with 9 bases between the two ends. CDR1 is SGHTA, CDR2 FQGNSA, per germline. The DNA for the CDR3 is TGTGCCAGCAGCTCACAGGGTCCAGATACGCAGTATTTT. Translating it yields CASSSQGPDTQYF.

This clonotype was counted many times. The CDR3, as DNA: TGCGCCAGCAGCCAAGATCTTTACAGGGAGGCCGTCACAGATACGCAGTATTTT. Its protein product is CASSQDLYREAVTDTQYF. The chain joins TRBV4-3 to TRBJ2-3; D assignment may be TRBD1 or TRBD2 (6 bases each). CDR1 is LGHNA, CDR2 YSLEER, per germline. There are 18 residues in the CDR3. V was trimmed by 0 bases and J by 2 bases, leaving 18 bases between them.

This clonotype was detected only a few times. The chain has TRBV9 and TRBJ2-1; 10 nucleotides match TRBD2. Trimming cost V 0 bases and J 0 bases; bases outside gene matches: 3. Germline loops: CDR1 SGDLS, CDR2 YYNGEE. This CDR3 is 17 amino acids long. The CDR3 sequence is CASSVGSGGSSYNEQFF. CDR3 sequence (DNA): TGTGCCAGCAGCGTAGGTAGCGGGGGGAGCTCCTACAATGAGCAGTTCTTC. The full variable domain, in which reference TRBV9 and TRBJ2-1 provide the parts outside the CDR3, is DSGVTQTPKHLITATGQRVTLRCSPRSGDLSVYWYQQSLDQGLQFLIQYYNGEERAKGNILERFSAQQFPDLHSELNLSSLELGDSALYFCASSVGSGGSSYNEQFFGPGTRLTVL.

This clonotype was seen repeatedly, ten times or more. This chain uses TRBV6-6 with TRBJ1-1; D is undetermined. The CDR3 sequence is 12 residues long. Trimming took 5 bases from V and 4 from J, leaving 8 bases between them. CDR1 is MNHNY and CDR2 is SVGAGI in the germline V gene (reference sequence). CDR3 coding DNA: TGTGCCAGCAGTGTACAGCGCACTGAAGCTTTCTTT. Its protein product is CASSVQRTEAFF.

In the case of this clonotype: A much larger clone sits a single nucleotide away, making a read error possible. The chain employs TRBV2 and TRBJ2-1, with 9 positions matching TRBD2. This CDR3 has 16 amino acids. The germline V gene has CDR1 SNHLY and CDR2 FYNNEI. The DNA of the CDR3 is TGTGACAGCAGTTTGGACAGCGGGGGGCCCTACAATGAGCAGTTCTTC. Translated: CDSSLDSGGPYNEQFF.

There are a few counts of this clonotype. This chain connects TRBV2 to TRBJ2-3; D remains ambiguous. This CDR3 spans 11 amino acids. The V gene's germline CDR1 is SNHLY and CDR2 FYNNEI. V was pared by 6 bases and J by 6 bases, with 7 bases between. This CDR3 is CASSQSDTQYF. In DNA form, the CDR3 reads TGTGCCAGCAGCCAATCGGATACGCAGTATTTT.

This clonotype has only a few counts. The CDR3 sequence is CSAGITQGQGADGYTF. The DNA for the CDR3 is TGCAGTGCTGGGATTACCCAGGGACAGGGGGCAGATGGCTACACCTTC. The chain recombines TRBV20-1 with TRBJ1-2, with 12 bases matching TRBD1. V was pared by 5 bases and J by 6 bases, with 13 bases of the junction left unmatched. The CDR3 loop spans 16 amino acids. CDR1 is DFQATT and CDR2 is SNEGSKA in the germline V gene (reference sequence).

The sample holds many counts of this clonotype. The chain has TRBV29-1 and TRBJ2-5; D remains ambiguous. The germline gives CDR1 SQVTM, CDR2 ANQGSEA. Trimming pared 7 bases from V and 1 base from J, leaving 10 bases between. This CDR3 comprises 12 residues. The CDR3 spells CSAGPFQETQYF. As DNA, the CDR3 is TGCAGCGCCGGGCCATTCCAAGAGACCCAGTACTTC.

Ten or more counts support this clonotype. The rearrangement uses TRBV6-5 and TRBJ1-6, with D possibly being TRBD1 (6 bases). There are 16 residues in the CDR3. V lost 0 bases, J lost 0 bases, and 6 bases lay in between. CDR1 and CDR2 from the germline V gene are MNHEY and SVGAGI. CDR3 in amino acids: CASSYSDSSYNSPLHF. The DNA for the CDR3 is TGTGCCAGCAGTTACTCGGACAGCTCCTATAATTCACCCCTCCACTTT.

This clonotype appeared a few times. The gene calls are TRBV14 and TRBJ2-7, with 10 bases lining up with TRBD2. Germline V lookup: CDR1 SGHDN, CDR2 FVKESK. This CDR3 is built from 16 residues. Trimming at V came to 1 base and at J to 2 bases, leaving 5 bases not matched to a gene. CDR3 sequence reads: CASSQVGLADTYEQYF. For the CDR3, the DNA is TGTGCCAGCAGCCAAGTCGGACTAGCGGATACCTACGAGCAGTACTTC. Filled out from reference TRBV14 and TRBJ2-7, the complete variable domain reads EAGVTQFPSHSVIEKGQTVTLRCDPISGHDNLYWYRRVMGKEIKFLLHFVKESKQDESGMPNNRFLAERTGGTYSTLKVQPAELEDSGVYFCASSQVGLADTYEQYFGPGTRLTVT.

The chain carries TRBV10-3 and TRBJ2-5, with no clear D. Germline V CDR1 and CDR2: ENHRY, SYGVKD. Trimming removed 0 bases from V and 2 bases from J, with 19 bases in between. The CDR3 runs to 18 residues. CDR3 amino acids: CAISESAENSIYQETQYF. The CDR3 DNA sequence: TGTGCCATCAGTGAGTCGGCGGAGAACAGTATATATCAAGAGACCCAGTACTTC.

Ten or more counts support this clonotype. This rearrangement joins TRBV7-6 to TRBJ2-3, with 14 bases fitting TRBD2. Germline values: CDR1 SGHVS, CDR2 FNYEAQ. The length of the CDR3 is 18 residues. V lost 1 base to trimming and J lost 4 bases; unmatched junction nucleotides: 7. CDR3 amino acids: CASSLDSGGLAGADTQYF. CDR3 coding DNA: TGTGCCAGCAGCTTAGATTCGGGGGGACTAGCGGGAGCAGATACGCAGTATTTT.

This clonotype was recorded a few times. The genes are TRBV2 and TRBJ2-4; no clear D. The ends were cut back, 7 bases at V and 3 bases at J, with 19 bases in the middle. The CDR3 runs 16 residues. From germline, CDR1 is SNHLY and CDR2 FYNNEI. CDR3 sequence: CASTGLRSGDKNIQYF. The CDR3 DNA sequence: TGTGCCAGCACCGGGCTCAGGAGTGGGGACAAAAACATTCAGTACTTC.

This clonotype appeared many times. The chain carries TRBV6-6 and TRBJ2-5, with no clear D. Trimming took off 2 bases at V and 5 bases at J, with 9 bases between the two ends. Germline V gene data show CDR1 as MNHNY and CDR2 as SVGAGI (reference sequence). The CDR3 loop spans 13 amino acids. CDR3 sequence reads: CASSYMVVETQYF. The CDR3 nucleotides are TGTGCCAGCAGTTACATGGTGGTGGAGACCCAGTACTTC.

J is TRBJ2-4 and V is TRBV4-2; D possibly uses TRBD1 or TRBD2 (6 bases each). The V end lost 0 bases, the J end lost 1 base, and 13 bases lay between the germline ends. CDR3 length: 17 amino acids. The germline CDR1 and CDR2 sequences are LGHNA and YNFKEQ. The CDR3, as DNA: TGTGCCAGCAGCCAAGATCTGGGGGCGGGGGCCAAAAACATTCAGTACTTC. Translation gives CASSQDLGAGAKNIQYF.

This clonotype was seen a few times. CDR3 nucleotides: TGTGCCAGCAGCCCCTGGGACAGAAACGATGGCTACACCTTC. It encodes CASSPWDRNDGYTF. This chain connects TRBV5-4 to TRBJ1-2; TRBD1 matches at 7 bases. Germline CDR1 and CDR2: SGHNT and YYREEE (reference sequence). V lost 4 bases, J lost 6 bases, and 9 bases stayed unmatched. The CDR3 covers 14 residues.